These T cell receptor beta chains were read from a single sample in a study of cytomegalovirus exposure and HLA in healthy donors. Assay used: immunoSEQ multiplex PCR; TCRdb lists only in-frame clones, some missing. The data show 140,000 to 150,000 clones, 75% to 85% seen once. Input material: PBMCs. The receptors derive from a woman between 18 and 30 years old in good health and CMV-seropositive. Each CDR3 is given with its conserved first and last residue. Each record gives: V gene, J gene, D gene, CDR3 length, clone size, CDR3 protein, CDR3 DNA. D genes are given only for firm matches. Rows give clone size only sometimes, using once, few, many, or a class for an expanded clone.

V: TRBV19
J: TRBJ1-2
D: TRBD1
length: 13
size: NA
CDR3: CASSMGQAFFKTF
DNA: TGTGCCAGTAGTATGGGACAGGCCTTTTTCAAGACCTTC

V: TRBV11-1
J: TRBJ2-7
D: NA
length: 14
size: once
CDR3: CASSKRQAAYEQYF
DNA: TGTGCCAGCAGCAAAAGACAGGCCGCCTACGAGCAGTACTTC

V: TRBV6-5
J: TRBJ1-2
D: NA
length: 14
size: once
CDR3: CASRPAPVLYGYTF
DNA: TGTGCCAGCAGACCTGCCCCAGTCCTCTATGGCTACACCTTC

V: TRBV30
J: TRBJ1-1
D: NA
length: 15
size: NA
CDR3: CAWEPFSGIGTEAFF
DNA: TGTGCCTGGGAACCCTTTTCGGGGATTGGCACTGAAGCTTTCTTT

V: TRBV21-1
J: TRBJ2-5
D: NA
length: 13
size: NA
CDR3: CASSQAGGETQYF
DNA: TGTGCCAGCAGCCAGGCCGGCGGGGAGACCCAGTACTTC

V: TRBV10-3
J: TRBJ1-4
D: TRBD1
length: 14
size: NA
CDR3: CAISDETGIEKLFF
DNA: TGTGCCATCAGTGATGAGACAGGGATTGAAAAACTGTTTTTT

V: TRBV5-1
J: TRBJ1-4
D: TRBD1
length: 14
size: NA
CDR3: CASSSGGTNEKLFF
DNA: TGCGCCAGCAGCTCAGGGGGAACTAATGAAAAACTGTTTTTT

V: TRBV7-2
J: TRBJ2-1
D: TRBD2
length: 14
size: NA
CDR3: CASTLSGGAGEQFF
DNA: TGTGCCAGCACACTTAGCGGGGGGGCGGGTGAGCAGTTCTTC

V: TRBV18
J: TRBJ1-1
D: NA
length: 13
size: NA
CDR3: CASSPQGNTEAFF
DNA: TGTGCCAGCTCGCCCCAGGGTAACACTGAAGCTTTCTTT

V: TRBV7-8
J: TRBJ1-3
D: NA
length: 13
size: NA
CDR3: CASSSLSGNTIYF
DNA: TGTGCCAGCAGCTCACTATCTGGAAACACCATATATTTT